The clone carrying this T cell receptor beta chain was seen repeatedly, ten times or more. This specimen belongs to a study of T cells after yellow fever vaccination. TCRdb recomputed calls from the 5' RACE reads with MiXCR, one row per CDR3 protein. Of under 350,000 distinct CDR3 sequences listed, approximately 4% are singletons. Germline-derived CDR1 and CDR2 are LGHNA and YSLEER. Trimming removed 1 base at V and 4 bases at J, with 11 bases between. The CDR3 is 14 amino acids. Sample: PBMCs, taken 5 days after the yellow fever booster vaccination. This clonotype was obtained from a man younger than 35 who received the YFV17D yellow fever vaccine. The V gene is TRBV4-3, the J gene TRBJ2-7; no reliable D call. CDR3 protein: CASSQGVQIYEQYF. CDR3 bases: TGCGCCAGCAGCCAAGGCGTTCAGATTTACGAGCAGTACTTC.